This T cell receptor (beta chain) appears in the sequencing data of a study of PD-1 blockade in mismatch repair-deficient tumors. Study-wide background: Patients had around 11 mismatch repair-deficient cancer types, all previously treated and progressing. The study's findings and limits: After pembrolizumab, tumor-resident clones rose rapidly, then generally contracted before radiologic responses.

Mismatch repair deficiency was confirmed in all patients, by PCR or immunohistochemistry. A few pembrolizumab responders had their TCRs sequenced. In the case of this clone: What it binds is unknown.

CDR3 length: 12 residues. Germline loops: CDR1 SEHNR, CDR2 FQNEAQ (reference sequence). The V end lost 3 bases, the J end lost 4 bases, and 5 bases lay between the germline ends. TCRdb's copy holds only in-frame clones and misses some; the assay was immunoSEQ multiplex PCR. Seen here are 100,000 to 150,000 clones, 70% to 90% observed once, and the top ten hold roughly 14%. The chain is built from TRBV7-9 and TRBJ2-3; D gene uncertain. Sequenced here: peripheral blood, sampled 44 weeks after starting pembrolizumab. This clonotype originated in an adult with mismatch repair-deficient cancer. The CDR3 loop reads CASSLWADTQYF. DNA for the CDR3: TGTGCCAGCAGCTTGTGGGCAGATACGCAGTATTTT.